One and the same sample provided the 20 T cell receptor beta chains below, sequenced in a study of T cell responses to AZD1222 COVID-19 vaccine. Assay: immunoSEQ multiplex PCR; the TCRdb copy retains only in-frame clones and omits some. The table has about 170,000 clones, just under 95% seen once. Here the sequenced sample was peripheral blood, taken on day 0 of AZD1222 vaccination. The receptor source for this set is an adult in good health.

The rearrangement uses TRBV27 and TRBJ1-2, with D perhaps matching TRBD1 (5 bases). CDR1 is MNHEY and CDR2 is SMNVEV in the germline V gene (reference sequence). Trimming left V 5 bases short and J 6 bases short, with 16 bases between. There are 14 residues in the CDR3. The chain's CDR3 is CASSPGLISDGYTF. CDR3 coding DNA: TGTGCCAGCAGTCCGGGACTGATATCGGATGGCTACACCTTC.

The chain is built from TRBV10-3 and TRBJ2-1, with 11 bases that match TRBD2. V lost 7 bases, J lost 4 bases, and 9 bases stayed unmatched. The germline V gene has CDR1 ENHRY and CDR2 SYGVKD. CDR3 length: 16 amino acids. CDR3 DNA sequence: TGTGCCATCAAGGGGACTAGCGGACTATTTTACAATGAGCAGTTCTTC. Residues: CAIKGTSGLFYNEQFF.

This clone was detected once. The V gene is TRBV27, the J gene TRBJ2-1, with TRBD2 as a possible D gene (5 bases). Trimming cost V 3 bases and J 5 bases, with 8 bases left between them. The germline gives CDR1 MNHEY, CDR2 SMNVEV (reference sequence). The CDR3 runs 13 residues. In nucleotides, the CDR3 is TGTGCCAGCAGTTTGAGGGAACACAATGAGCAGTTCTTC. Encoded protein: CASSLREHNEQFF.

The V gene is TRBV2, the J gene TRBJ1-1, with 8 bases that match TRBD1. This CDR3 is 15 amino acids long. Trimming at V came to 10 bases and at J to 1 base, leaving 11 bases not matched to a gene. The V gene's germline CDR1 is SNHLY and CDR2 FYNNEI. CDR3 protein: CATRRGTGGNTEAFF. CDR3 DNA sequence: TGTGCCACCCGAAGGGGTACAGGGGGGAACACTGAAGCTTTCTTT.

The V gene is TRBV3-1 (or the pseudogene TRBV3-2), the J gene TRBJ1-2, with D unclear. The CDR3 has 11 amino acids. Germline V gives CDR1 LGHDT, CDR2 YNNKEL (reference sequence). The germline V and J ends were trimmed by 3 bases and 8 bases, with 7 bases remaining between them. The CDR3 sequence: CASSHSSGYTF. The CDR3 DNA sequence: TGTGCCAGCAGCCACTCTAGCGGCTACACCTTC.

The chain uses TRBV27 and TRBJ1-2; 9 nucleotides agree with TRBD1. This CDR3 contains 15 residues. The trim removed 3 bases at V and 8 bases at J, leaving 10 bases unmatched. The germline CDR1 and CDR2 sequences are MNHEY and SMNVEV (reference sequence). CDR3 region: CASSLRRGTGKGYTF. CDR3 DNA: TGTGCCAGCAGTTTGCGGAGGGGGACAGGGAAGGGCTACACCTTC.

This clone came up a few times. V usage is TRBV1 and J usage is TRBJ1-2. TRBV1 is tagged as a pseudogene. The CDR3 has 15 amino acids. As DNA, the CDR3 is TGCACCAGCAGCCAAGAAGACCCCGTGAGGGGTGGCTACACCTTC. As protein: CTSSQEDPVRGGYTF.

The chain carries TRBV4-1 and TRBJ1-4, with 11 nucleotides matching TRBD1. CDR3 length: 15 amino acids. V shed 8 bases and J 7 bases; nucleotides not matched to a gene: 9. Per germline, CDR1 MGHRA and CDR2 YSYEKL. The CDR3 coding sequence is TGCGCCAGCGGGACAGGGGGGGGGATTATTGAAAAACTGTTTTTT. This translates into CASGTGGGIIEKLFF.

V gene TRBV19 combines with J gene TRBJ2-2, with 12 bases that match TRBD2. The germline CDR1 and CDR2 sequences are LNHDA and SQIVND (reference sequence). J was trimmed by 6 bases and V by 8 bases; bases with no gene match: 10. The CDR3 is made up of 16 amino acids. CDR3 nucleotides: TGTGCCAGTTCCGGACTAGCGGGAACTTGGGCCGGGGAGCTGTTTTTT. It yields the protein CASSGLAGTWAGELFF. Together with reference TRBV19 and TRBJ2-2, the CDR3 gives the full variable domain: DGGITQSPKYLFRKEGQNVTLSCEQNLNHDAMYWYRQDPGQGLRLIYYSQIVNDFQKGDIAEGYSVSREKKESFPLTVTSAQKNPTAFYLCASSGLAGTWAGELFFGEGSRLTVL.

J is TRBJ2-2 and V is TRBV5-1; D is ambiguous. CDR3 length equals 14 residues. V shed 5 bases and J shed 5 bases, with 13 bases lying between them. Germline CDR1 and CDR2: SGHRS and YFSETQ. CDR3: CASSASAETGELFF. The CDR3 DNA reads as TGCGCCAGCAGTGCCTCCGCGGAAACCGGGGAGCTGTTTTTT.

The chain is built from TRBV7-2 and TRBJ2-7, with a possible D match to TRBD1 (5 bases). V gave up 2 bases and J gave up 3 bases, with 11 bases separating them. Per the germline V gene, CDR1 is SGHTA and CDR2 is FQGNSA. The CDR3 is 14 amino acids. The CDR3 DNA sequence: TGTGCCAGCAGCTTACAGGGAAGTCTCTACGAGCAGTACTTC. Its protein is CASSLQGSLYEQYF.

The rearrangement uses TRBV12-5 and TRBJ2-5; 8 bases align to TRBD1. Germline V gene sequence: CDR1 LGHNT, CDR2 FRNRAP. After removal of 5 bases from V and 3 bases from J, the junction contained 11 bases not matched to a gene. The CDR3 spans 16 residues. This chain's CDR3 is CASGPLTGAREETQYF. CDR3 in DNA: TGTGCTAGTGGTCCCCTGACAGGGGCGAGAGAAGAGACCCAGTACTTC.

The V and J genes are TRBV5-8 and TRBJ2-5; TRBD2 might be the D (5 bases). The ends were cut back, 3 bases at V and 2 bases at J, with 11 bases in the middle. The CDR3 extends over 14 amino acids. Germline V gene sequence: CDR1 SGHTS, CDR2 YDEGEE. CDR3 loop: CASSWTLRQETQYF. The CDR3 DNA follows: TGTGCCAGCAGCTGGACTTTACGACAAGAGACCCAGTACTTC.

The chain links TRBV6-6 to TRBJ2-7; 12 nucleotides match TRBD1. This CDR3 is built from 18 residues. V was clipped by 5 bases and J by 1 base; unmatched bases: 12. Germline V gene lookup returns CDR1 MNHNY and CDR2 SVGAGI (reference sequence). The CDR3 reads CASSPGTGGVGFSYEQYF. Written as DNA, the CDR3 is TGTGCCAGCAGTCCAGGGACAGGGGGCGTCGGGTTTTCCTACGAGCAGTACTTC.

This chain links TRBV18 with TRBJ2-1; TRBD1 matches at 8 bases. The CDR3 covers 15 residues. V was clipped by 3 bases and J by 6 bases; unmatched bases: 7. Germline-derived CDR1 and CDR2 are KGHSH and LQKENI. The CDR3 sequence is CASSPATGASNEQFF. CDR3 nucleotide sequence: TGTGCCAGCTCACCCGCGACAGGGGCCAGCAATGAGCAGTTCTTC.

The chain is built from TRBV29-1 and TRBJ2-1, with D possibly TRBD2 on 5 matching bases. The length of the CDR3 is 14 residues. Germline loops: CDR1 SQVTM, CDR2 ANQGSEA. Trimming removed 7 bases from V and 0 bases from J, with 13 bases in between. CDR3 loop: CSALAVSSYNEQFF. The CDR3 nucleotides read TGCAGCGCCCTAGCTGTCAGCTCCTACAATGAGCAGTTCTTC.

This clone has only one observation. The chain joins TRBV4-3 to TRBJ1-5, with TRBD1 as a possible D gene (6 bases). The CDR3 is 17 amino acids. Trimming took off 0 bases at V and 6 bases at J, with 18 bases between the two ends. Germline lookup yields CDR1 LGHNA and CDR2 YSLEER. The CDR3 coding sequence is TGCGCCAGCAGCCAAGATGTTACAGGGAGTCTGCGTCAGCCCCAGCATTTT. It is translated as CASSQDVTGSLRQPQHF.

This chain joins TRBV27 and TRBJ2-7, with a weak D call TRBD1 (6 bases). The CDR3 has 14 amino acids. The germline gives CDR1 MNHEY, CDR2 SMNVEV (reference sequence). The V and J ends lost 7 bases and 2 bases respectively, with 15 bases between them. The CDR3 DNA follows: TGTGCCAGCACCTACCCCCGGACAGCCTACGAGCAGTACTTC. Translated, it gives CASTYPRTAYEQYF.

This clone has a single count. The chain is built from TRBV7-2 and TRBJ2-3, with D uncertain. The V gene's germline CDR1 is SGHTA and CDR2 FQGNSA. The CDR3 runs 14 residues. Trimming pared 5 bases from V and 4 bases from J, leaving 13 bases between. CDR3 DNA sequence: TGTGCCAGCAGCCTCTCGCGGAGTGCAGATACGCAGTATTTT. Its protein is CASSLSRSADTQYF.

The CDR3 nucleotides are TGTGCCAGCAGGGTCGGCGGGAGTGGGAACAATGAGCAGTTCTTC. It yields the protein CASRVGGSGNNEQFF. The rearrangement joins TRBV6-5 to TRBJ2-1; 7 bases line up with TRBD2. Looked up from germline, CDR1 is MNHEY and CDR2 is SVGAGI. The trim removed 6 bases at V and 5 bases at J, leaving 10 bases unmatched. CDR3 length: 15 amino acids.